This paragraph reports one T cell receptor beta chain. As processed by the authors: Using reference gene primer amplification, nucleated cell counts were estimated. The table came from immunoSEQ multiplex PCR; TCRdb's copy has only in-frame clones and leaves some out. V and J calls and clone size follow that table, whereas D and trimming were derived from the DNA. The table lists around 140,000 clones, about 79% of them singletons, with 3.5% to 5.5% in the top ten. These data come from a study of blood T cell repertoires in COVID-19. Study details: There were acute and convalescent COVID-19 samples, and they came from the United States, Italy and Spain. In each case, the material was cDNA or gDNA derived from T cells, B-cell-depleted T cells, or PBMCs.

In germline, CDR1 is SGHRS, CDR2 YFSETQ. The CDR3 loop spans 16 amino acids. With 2 bases removed from V and 2 bases from J, the gap between germline ends came to 16 bases. The chain has TRBV5-1 and TRBJ2-5, with D tentatively TRBD2 (7 bases). The sample consisted of peripheral blood. The sequence was collected from a woman older than 75 with active or convalescent COVID-19. CDR3 nucleotide sequence: TGCGCCAGCAGCTTAGGGGCGGGGGCCACACAAGAGACCCAGTACTTC. Translation gives CASSLGAGATQETQYF.